This T cell receptor (beta chain) was identified in a study of T cells after yellow fever vaccination. General study results and limits: One caveat is that FACS-sorted repertoires could contain abundant clonotypes contaminating from the bulk population.

In TCRdb, the 5' RACE reads were re-called with MiXCR into one record per CDR3 protein. There are 500,000 to 550,000 distinct CDR3 sequences in the sample; roughly 22% occur only once, and 16% lies in the top ten. V gave up 5 bases and J gave up 1 base, with 13 bases separating them. This CDR3 is built from 15 residues. Turning to this clonotype: Its antigen is unidentified.

The chain employs TRBV12-3 or TRBV12-4 and TRBJ2-3; D may correspond to TRBD1 or TRBD2 (5 bases each). This specimen consisted of PBMCs, obtained roughly 20 days after the first yellow fever vaccination. The clonotype comes from a man younger than 35 who received the YFV17D yellow fever vaccine. The CDR3: CASSASVGGTDTQYF. DNA of the CDR3: TGTGCCAGCAGTGCAAGTGTGGGGGGCACAGATACGCAGTATTTT.